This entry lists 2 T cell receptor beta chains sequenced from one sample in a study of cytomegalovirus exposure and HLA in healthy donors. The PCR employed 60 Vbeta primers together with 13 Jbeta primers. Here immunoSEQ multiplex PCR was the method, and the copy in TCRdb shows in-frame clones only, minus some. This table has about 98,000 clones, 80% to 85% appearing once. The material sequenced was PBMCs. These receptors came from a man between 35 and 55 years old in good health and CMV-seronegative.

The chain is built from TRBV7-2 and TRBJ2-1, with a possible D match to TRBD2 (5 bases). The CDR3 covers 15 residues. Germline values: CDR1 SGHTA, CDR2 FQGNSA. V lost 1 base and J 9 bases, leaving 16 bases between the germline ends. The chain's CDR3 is CASSLDGAVGSEQFF. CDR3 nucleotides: TGTGCCAGCAGCTTAGATGGTGCGGTGGGGAGTGAGCAGTTCTTC.

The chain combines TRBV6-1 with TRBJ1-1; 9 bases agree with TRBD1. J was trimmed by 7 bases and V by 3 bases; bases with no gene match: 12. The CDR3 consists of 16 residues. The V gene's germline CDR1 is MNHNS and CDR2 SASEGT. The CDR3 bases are TGTGCCAGCAGTGACCCTCGGGGACAGGGATCTGGTGAAGCTTTCTTT. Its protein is CASSDPRGQGSGEAFF.